This record concerns one T cell receptor beta chain sequence. The sample is drawn from a study of T-cell reconstitution after alpha-beta-depleted transplantation in children. Preparation of the TCRbeta library used unique molecular identifiers. TCRdb reanalysed the PCR reads using MiXCR and keeps one entry per CDR3 protein. The sample lists hundreds of thousands of distinct CDR3 sequences; roughly 15% were seen once. V shed 8 bases, J shed 5 bases, and the junction held 9 bases outside the gene matches. There are 14 residues in the CDR3. Per the germline V gene, CDR1 is SNHLY and CDR2 is FYNNEI. V and J are TRBV2 and TRBJ2-7, with 10 bases fitting TRBD1. The sequence was obtained from a human donor who donated a stem cell graft to a child with acute myeloid leukemia. The sequencing here drew on PBMCs from the stem cell graft donor, taken from the stem cell graft. The CDR3 is CASGLTGGINEQYF. The CDR3, as DNA: TGTGCCAGCGGACTGACAGGGGGCATCAACGAGCAGTACTTC.